Listed below are T cell receptor beta chains from one sample, sequenced in a study of blood T cell repertoires in COVID-19. The table came from immunoSEQ multiplex PCR; TCRdb's copy has only in-frame clones and leaves some out. The repertoire consists of roughly 120,000 clones, with around 90% occurring once and the leading ten covering roughly 8%. Sequences were obtained from peripheral blood. The receptors derive from a human donor in a cohort sampled during active COVID-19. Both conserved end residues are part of each CDR3. A D gene is named only where the DNA matches it firmly. Size is stated for part of the rows, as once, few or many counts, or as a class when the clone is expanded.

j_gene: TRBJ2-5
abundance: -
v_gene: TRBV2
d_gene: -
CDR3nt: TGTGCCAGCACCCTTAGCGCGGAGACCCAGTACTTC
CDR3aa: CASTLSAETQYF

j_gene: TRBJ2-2
abundance: -
v_gene: TRBV10-3
d_gene: TRBD1
CDR3nt: TGTGCCATCACCAAAGGACAGGGGCGGGGGAGTGACACCGGGGAGCTGTTTTTT
CDR3aa: CAITKGQGRGSDTGELFF

j_gene: TRBJ2-1
abundance: -
v_gene: TRBV10-3
d_gene: TRBD1
CDR3nt: TGTGCCATCAGTGAGTCCTCTCCAGGGACAGGGGGCAATGAGCAGTTCTTC
CDR3aa: CAISESSPGTGGNEQFF

j_gene: TRBJ1-5
abundance: -
v_gene: TRBV7-2
d_gene: -
CDR3nt: TGTGCCAGCAGCTTTAGGAGGGAAAATCAGCCCCAGCATTTT
CDR3aa: CASSFRRENQPQHF

j_gene: TRBJ2-1
abundance: -
v_gene: TRBV6-4
d_gene: TRBD2
CDR3nt: TGTGCCAGCAGACTAGGGAGGGCCTCGGTCAATGAGCAGTTCTTC
CDR3aa: CASRLGRASVNEQFF

j_gene: TRBJ1-1
abundance: -
v_gene: TRBV24-1
d_gene: TRBD1
CDR3nt: TGTGCCACCAGTGATGCGGACAGGGGGAGCACTGAAGCTTTCTTT
CDR3aa: CATSDADRGSTEAFF

j_gene: TRBJ1-1
abundance: -
v_gene: TRBV18
d_gene: TRBD1
CDR3nt: TGTGCCAGCTCACCGGACAGGGGGGTGAACACTGAAGCTTTCTTT
CDR3aa: CASSPDRGVNTEAFF

j_gene: TRBJ1-2
abundance: -
v_gene: TRBV28
d_gene: -
CDR3nt: TGTGCCAGCAGTCCTCGACCGACAGATTACGCACGGAAATGGGGCTACACCTTC
CDR3aa: CASSPRPTDYARKWGYTF

j_gene: TRBJ2-5
abundance: -
v_gene: TRBV19
d_gene: -
CDR3nt: TGTGCCAGTAGTCGGGACAACCAAGAGACCCAGTACTTC
CDR3aa: CASSRDNQETQYF

j_gene: TRBJ1-1
abundance: -
v_gene: TRBV19
d_gene: -
CDR3nt: TGTGCCAGTAGGGACATAAACATGAACACTGAAGCTTTCTTT
CDR3aa: CASRDINMNTEAFF

j_gene: TRBJ1-1
abundance: -
v_gene: TRBV11-3
d_gene: -
CDR3nt: TGTGCCAGCATCCCGCGGGAGAACACTGAAGCTTTCTTT
CDR3aa: CASIPRENTEAFF

j_gene: TRBJ2-7
abundance: -
v_gene: TRBV12-1
d_gene: -
CDR3nt: TGTGCCAGCAGCTTTGTTCTAGCCTACGAGCAGTACTTC
CDR3aa: CASSFVLAYEQYF

j_gene: TRBJ1-5
abundance: -
v_gene: TRBV19
d_gene: TRBD1
CDR3nt: TGTGCCAGTAGTGACCCGGGACAGCCGATACCCCAGCATTTT
CDR3aa: CASSDPGQPIPQHF

j_gene: TRBJ1-4
abundance: -
v_gene: TRBV5-1
d_gene: -
CDR3nt: TGCGCCAGCAGCCAGGGGTTTTCTAATGAAAAACTGTTTTTT
CDR3aa: CASSQGFSNEKLFF

j_gene: TRBJ1-1
abundance: -
v_gene: TRBV9
d_gene: -
CDR3nt: TGTGCCAGCAGCGTAGCTCCGGGGGAGAGTCCTGAAGCTTTCTTT
CDR3aa: CASSVAPGESPEAFF

j_gene: TRBJ1-1
abundance: -
v_gene: TRBV5-8
d_gene: -
CDR3nt: TGTGCCAGCAGTCTAATACCGCAAATGAACACTGAAGCTTTCTTT
CDR3aa: CASSLIPQMNTEAFF

j_gene: TRBJ1-4
abundance: -
v_gene: TRBV19
d_gene: -
CDR3nt: TGTGCCAGTAGTATTAGTCGTACTAATGAAAAACTGTTTTTT
CDR3aa: CASSISRTNEKLFF

j_gene: TRBJ2-1
abundance: -
v_gene: TRBV7-9
d_gene: -
CDR3nt: TGTGCCAGCGTCACCGCAGGGTGGAGTGAGCAGTTCTTC
CDR3aa: CASVTAGWSEQFF

j_gene: TRBJ2-7
abundance: -
v_gene: TRBV7-9
d_gene: -
CDR3nt: TGTGCCAGCTCCCGAGTGGGGGGCGAGCAGTACTTC
CDR3aa: CASSRVGGEQYF

j_gene: TRBJ2-2
abundance: -
v_gene: TRBV7-9
d_gene: -
CDR3nt: TGTGCCAGCAAGAGCGGTTCAAGCGGGGAGCTGTTTTTT
CDR3aa: CASKSGSSGELFF

j_gene: TRBJ2-2
abundance: -
v_gene: TRBV7-8
d_gene: TRBD2
CDR3nt: TGTGCCAGCAGCAAGAGCGGGGGAGGGACAGGGGAGCTGTTTTTT
CDR3aa: CASSKSGGGTGELFF

j_gene: TRBJ1-2
abundance: -
v_gene: TRBV7-9
d_gene: -
CDR3nt: TGTGCCAGCAGCTTAGAATCGGCCGGGAACTATGGCTACACCTTC
CDR3aa: CASSLESAGNYGYTF

j_gene: TRBJ1-1
abundance: -
v_gene: TRBV6-5
d_gene: -
CDR3nt: TGTGCCAGCAGTTACTCAAAGGGGAGGTATACTGAAGCTTTCTTT
CDR3aa: CASSYSKGRYTEAFF

j_gene: TRBJ1-5
abundance: few
v_gene: TRBV19
d_gene: -
CDR3nt: TGTGCCAGTAGTATTGGGTCAGCGGAAGGTCAGCCCCAGCATTTT
CDR3aa: CASSIGSAEGQPQHF

j_gene: TRBJ2-2
abundance: -
v_gene: TRBV18
d_gene: TRBD2
CDR3nt: TGTGCCAGCTCACCAGGACTAGCCGGGGAGCTGTTTTTT
CDR3aa: CASSPGLAGELFF

j_gene: TRBJ2-1
abundance: -
v_gene: TRBV5-1
d_gene: TRBD2
CDR3nt: TGCGCCAGCAGCGCCGGGAGGGCCTTAAACAATGAGCAGTTCTTC
CDR3aa: CASSAGRALNNEQFF

j_gene: TRBJ2-7
abundance: -
v_gene: TRBV27
d_gene: TRBD2
CDR3nt: TGTGCCAGCAGTTTGGCCAGCGGGGTCTCTTCCGAGCAGTACTTC
CDR3aa: CASSLASGVSSEQYF